This T cell receptor (beta chain) was captured in a study of type 1 and type 2 diabetes patients. V was pared by 9 bases and J by 9 bases, with 18 bases between. The CDR3 totals 12 residues. The germline CDR1 and CDR2 sequences are MNHEY and SVGAGI. PCR was run on genomic DNA. The TCR beta CDR3 region was amplified using 30 forward and 13 reverse primers. TCRdb called the multiplex PCR reads again in MiXCR, with one record for every CDR3 protein. The data show approximately 260,000 distinct CDR3 sequences, roughly 48% seen once. The sequence was collected from a man younger than 30 with type 2 diabetes. This sequence joins TRBV6-5 and TRBJ2-7; D not resolved. Sequenced material: peripheral blood mononuclear cells (PBMCs). CDR3 amino acids: CASAEATGWQYF. The CDR3 DNA follows: TGTGCCAGTGCGGAAGCCACCGGGTGGCAGTACTTC.